The 28 T cell receptor beta chains given below trace back to one sample, sequenced in a study of T-cell reconstitution after alpha-beta-depleted transplantation in children. Preparation of the TCRbeta library was carried out with unique molecular identifiers. TCRdb reanalysed the PCR reads using MiXCR and keeps one entry per CDR3 protein. The sample has about 58,000 distinct CDR3 sequences, 35% to 55% seen once. Sequenced material: PBMCs, mostly from graft donor cells, taken 360 days after TCRalphabeta/CD19-depleted stem cell transplant. These receptors all come from a male patient between 10 and 17 years old who had a stem cell transplant for acute lymphoblastic leukemia, so the T cells may come from the graft donor.

This chain links TRBV12-3 or TRBV12-4 with TRBJ2-2; D perhaps matches TRBD2 (6 bases). V shed 7 bases and J shed 6 bases, with 12 bases lying between them. The CDR3 is 13 amino acids. CDR3 residues: CASTLGGSGELFF. The CDR3 DNA is TGTGCCAGCACCTTGGGGGGTTCCGGGGAGCTGTTTTTT.

This chain links TRBV27 with TRBJ2-6; TRBD1 is a possible D gene (6 bases). CDR1 and CDR2 from the germline V gene are MNHEY and SMNVEV (reference sequence). This CDR3 is built from 17 residues. The V end lost 4 bases, the J end lost 0 bases, and 13 bases lay between the germline ends. The CDR3 spells CASSSRTVSSGANVLTF. The CDR3 DNA is TGTGCCAGCAGTTCCCGGACAGTTAGCTCTGGGGCCAACGTCCTGACTTTC.

The rearrangement joins TRBV4-1 to TRBJ2-7, with 10 positions matching TRBD2. Germline CDR1 is MGHRA and CDR2 is YSYEKL. This CDR3 region has 17 residues. The ends lost 0 bases at V and 0 bases at J; junction bases unmatched: 5. The CDR3 DNA is TGCGCCAGCAGCCAAGAGTCTAGCGGGGGTAGCTCCTACGAGCAGTACTTC. Its translation is CASSQESSGGSSYEQYF.

The chain combines TRBV5-4 with TRBJ1-2; 7 nucleotides align to TRBD1. The V gene end was trimmed by 4 bases and the J gene end by 8 bases; junction bases not matched to a gene: 11. The germline V gene has CDR1 SGHNT and CDR2 YYREEE (reference sequence). The CDR3 has 14 residues. CDR3 in DNA: TGTGCCAGCAGCGTGGACAGGCTCCTTGTCGGCTACACCTTC. It is translated as CASSVDRLLVGYTF.

A few counts support this clonotype. CDR3: CASSLSRDTQYF. The CDR3 DNA reads as TGTGCCAGCTCTCTGTCACGGGATACGCAGTATTTT. The V call is TRBV18, the J call TRBJ2-3; D gene uncertain. The CDR3 spans 12 residues. The germline CDR1 and CDR2 sequences are KGHSH and LQKENI. V was trimmed by 6 bases and J by 6 bases, leaving 10 bases between them.

This clonotype was counted at least ten times. V gene TRBV9 combines with J gene TRBJ2-1; D perhaps matches TRBD1 (6 bases). This CDR3 has 11 amino acids. Germline V gene lookup returns CDR1 SGDLS and CDR2 YYNGEE. V was shortened by 4 bases and J by 8 bases, with 7 bases between the two germline ends. The CDR3 reads CASSTGYEQFF. CDR3 in DNA: TGTGCCAGCAGCACAGGGTATGAGCAGTTCTTC.

The sample holds one count of this clonotype. The gene calls are TRBV9 and TRBJ2-1; TRBD2 aligns across 9 bases. Germline V lookup: CDR1 SGDLS, CDR2 YYNGEE. This CDR3 spans 16 amino acids. V lost 0 bases and J lost 6; bases outside the gene matches: 7. CDR3 residues: CASSVGAGLACNEQFF. The CDR3 DNA sequence: TGTGCCAGCAGCGTAGGGGCCGGACTAGCGTGCAATGAGCAGTTCTTC.

A remark on this clonotype: This may stem from a read error, because a much larger clone lies one nucleotide away. This chain joins TRBV10-2 and TRBJ2-2; no clear D gene. The CDR3 has 14 residues. Germline CDR1 reads WSHSY; CDR2 reads SAAADI. For the CDR3, the DNA is TGCGCCGGCAGTGAGTCATGGGGAACCGGGGAGCTGTTTTTT. Translating gives CAGSESWGTGELFF.

The chain is built from TRBV12-3 or TRBV12-4 and TRBJ2-5, with D possibly matching TRBD2 (6 bases). V was trimmed by 3 bases and J by 1 base, leaving 9 bases between them. The CDR3 contains 14 residues. This CDR3 reads CASSFRRVQETQYF. The CDR3 nucleotides are TGTGCCAGCAGTTTCAGGAGGGTCCAAGAGACCCAGTACTTC.

This chain links TRBV4-3 with TRBJ1-5; TRBD1 agrees at 7 bases. This CDR3 contains 17 residues. Germline CDR1 reads LGHNA; CDR2 reads YSLEER. V trimming: 9 bases; J trimming: 3 bases; junction bases outside the gene matches: 17. CDR3 DNA sequence: TGCGCCAGTCCGTTTCTGGACAGGCGGAACCACAATCAGCCCCAGCATTTT. This gives the protein CASPFLDRRNHNQPQHF.

The chain recombines TRBV29-1 with TRBJ2-3; D is possibly TRBD2 (6 bases). V was clipped by 7 bases and J by 2 bases, with 13 bases between them. Germline V lookup: CDR1 SQVTM, CDR2 ANQGSEA. The CDR3 loop spans 13 amino acids. DNA for the CDR3: TGCAGCGCCGGCGGGAAGGACACAGATACGCAGTATTTT. It yields the protein CSAGGKDTDTQYF.

The chain joins TRBV5-8 to TRBJ2-3; D is unclear. V lost 4 bases and J 0 bases, leaving 18 bases between the germline ends. The CDR3 length is 17 residues. Germline V lookup: CDR1 SGHTS, CDR2 YDEGEE. CDR3 sequence: CASSRFWTDPSTDTQYF. The DNA for the CDR3 is TGTGCCAGCAGCCGGTTCTGGACGGACCCTAGCACAGATACGCAGTATTTT.

This clonotype has only one observation. Here the CDR3 DNA reads TGTGCCATCAGTGAGTCGGGCAGGGGGTTTTCCTACGAGCAGTACTTC. Translating gives CAISESGRGFSYEQYF. The gene calls are TRBV10-3 and TRBJ2-7, with 7 bases identical to TRBD1. The ends lost 0 bases at V and 1 base at J; junction bases unmatched: 6. The germline V gene encodes CDR1 ENHRY and CDR2 SYGVKD. The CDR3 extends over 16 amino acids.

This clonotype appeared a few times. The genes are TRBV5-1 and TRBJ1-1, with D possibly TRBD1 on 5 matching bases. Per germline, CDR1 SGHRS and CDR2 YFSETQ. The CDR3 runs to 14 residues. The ends were cut back, 4 bases at V and 2 bases at J, with 12 bases in the middle. The CDR3 DNA reads as TGCGCCAGCAGCCGGGGCGGGACTAACACTGAAGCTTTCTTT. Translating it yields CASSRGGTNTEAFF.

V and J are TRBV12-5 and TRBJ2-7; TRBD2 matches at 7 bases. The CDR3 length is 17 residues. V gave up 0 bases and J gave up 3 bases; unmatched junction bases: 11. Germline CDR1 is LGHNT and CDR2 is FRNRAP. CDR3 nucleotide sequence: TGTGCTAGTGGTTTGGTGGTTGGGAGCGGGGCAAGCTACGAGCAGTACTTC. Amino acid sequence: CASGLVVGSGASYEQYF.

This clonotype was found a few times. The CDR3 spells CASSFDSGANVLTF. The DNA of the CDR3 is TGTGCCAGCAGTTTTGATTCTGGGGCCAACGTCCTGACTTTC. The chain couples TRBV12-3 or TRBV12-4 to TRBJ2-6; no clear D gene. The CDR3 is 14 amino acids. The ends were cut back, 3 bases at V and 1 base at J, with 4 bases in the middle.

In regard to this clonotype: The conserved phenylalanine or tryptophan is not found at the CDR3 terminus, so this likely reflects a read error. The DNA is left out, because the CDR3 cannot be placed on it with certainty; the CDR3 is given as TCRdb lists it. V usage is TRBV20-1 and J usage is TRBJ1-4; the DNA was not used to check the table's D call, TRBD1. The CDR3 extends over 10 residues, inclusive of both ends. Germline-derived CDR1 and CDR2 are DFQATT and SNEGSKA (reference sequence). CDR3 residues: CSATQGAIFL.

Only a few counts were recorded for this clonotype. The chain couples TRBV7-8 to TRBJ2-2; 7 bases align to TRBD2. Germline V gene data show CDR1 as SGHVS and CDR2 as FQNEAQ. This CDR3 comprises 16 residues. J gave up 7 bases and V 7 bases, and 15 bases lay outside the gene matches. CDR3 DNA: TGTGCCAGCACCCTTTGGGCGGGAGAAAGTGGCGGGGAGCTGTTTTTT. It codes for CASTLWAGESGGELFF.

This chain links TRBV5-1 with TRBJ2-2, with a weak D call TRBD1 (6 bases). In germline, CDR1 is SGHRS, CDR2 YFSETQ. This CDR3 region has 14 residues. V was clipped by 4 bases and J by 2 bases, with 9 bases between them. The CDR3 spells CASSNRVNTGELFF. The DNA for the CDR3 is TGCGCCAGCAGCAACAGGGTAAACACCGGGGAGCTGTTTTTT.

This clonotype was recorded a few times. The chain couples TRBV5-1 to TRBJ2-7, with 7 bases lining up with TRBD2. The CDR3 spans 15 residues. With 4 bases clipped from V and 0 bases from J, the junction kept 7 bases outside the gene matches. CDR1 is SGHRS, CDR2 YFSETQ, per germline. The chain's CDR3 is CASSPGLGHSYEQYF. In DNA form, the CDR3 reads TGCGCCAGCAGCCCCGGACTAGGGCACTCCTACGAGCAGTACTTC.

The chain couples TRBV9 to TRBJ2-5; TRBD2 matches at 9 bases. Germline CDR1 and CDR2: SGDLS and YYNGEE. The junction had 7 bases not matched to a gene; V was cut back by 2 bases and J by 5 bases. This CDR3 spans 15 amino acids. CDR3 bases: TGTGCCAGCAGCGTGAGGCCTAGCGGGGCGGAGACCCAGTACTTC. Translation gives CASSVRPSGAETQYF.

This clonotype was seen a few times. The chain recombines TRBV6-5 with TRBJ2-3; perhaps TRBD2 as D (5 bases). The CDR3 consists of 16 residues. Germline values: CDR1 MNHEY, CDR2 SVGAGI. With 0 bases removed from V and 1 base from J, the gap between germline ends came to 11 bases. The chain's CDR3 is CASSYSGSLRTDTQYF. In DNA, the CDR3 is TGTGCCAGCAGTTACTCTGGGAGTCTCCGCACAGATACGCAGTATTTT.

The genes are TRBV5-1 and TRBJ2-2; no firm D call. The CDR3 loop spans 14 amino acids. Trimming pared 0 bases from V and 6 bases from J, leaving 9 bases between. Per the germline V gene, CDR1 is SGHRS and CDR2 is YFSETQ. CDR3 coding DNA: TGCGCCAGCAGCTTGGTGGCAGGTCCCGGGGAGCTGTTTTTT. This sequence encodes CASSLVAGPGELFF.

The chain carries TRBV6-1 and TRBJ2-5; D is unresolved. Trimming took off 6 bases at V and 1 base at J, with 12 bases between the two ends. The CDR3 totals 14 residues. Germline CDR1 reads MNHNS; CDR2 reads SASEGT. CDR3 in amino acids: CASRIGPRQETQYF. CDR3 in DNA: TGTGCCAGCAGGATCGGACCGCGCCAAGAGACCCAGTACTTC.

V is TRBV5-1 and J is TRBJ1-1; D uncertain. The V end lost 0 bases, the J end lost 2 bases, and 8 bases lay between the germline ends. There are 14 residues in the CDR3. Germline CDR1 is SGHRS and CDR2 is YFSETQ. The CDR3 is CASSLDGENTEAFF. DNA of the CDR3: TGCGCCAGCAGCTTGGATGGGGAAAACACTGAAGCTTTCTTT. The entire variable domain, with the rest obtained from reference TRBV5-1 and TRBJ1-1, is as follows: KAGVTQTPRYLIKTRGQQVTLSCSPISGHRSVSWYQQTPGQGLQFLFEYFSETQRNKGNFPGRFSGRQFSNSRSEMNVSTLELGDSALYLCASSLDGENTEAFFGQGTRLTVV.

The chain joins TRBV4-2 to TRBJ2-7; TRBD2 agrees at 8 bases. Losses at the gene ends were 0 bases for V and 2 bases for J; bases not matched to a gene: 6. CDR1 and CDR2 (germline): LGHNA, YNFKEQ. This CDR3 contains 16 residues. The chain's CDR3 is CASSQDLAGPPYEQYF. The CDR3 nucleotides read TGTGCCAGCAGCCAAGATTTAGCGGGGCCCCCCTACGAGCAGTACTTC.

This clonotype was counted a few times. The V call is TRBV5-1, the J call TRBJ2-5, with D perhaps given as TRBD1 or TRBD2 (5 bases each). The CDR3 has 17 residues. Per the germline V gene, CDR1 is SGHRS and CDR2 is YFSETQ. The germline V and J ends were trimmed by 1 base and 3 bases, with 19 bases remaining between them. The CDR3 spells CASSLRVAGTPKETQYF. CDR3 DNA sequence: TGCGCCAGCAGCTTGCGGGTGGCCGGGACCCCGAAAGAGACCCAGTACTTC. Complete variable domain (other parts from reference TRBV5-1 and TRBJ2-5): KAGVTQTPRYLIKTRGQQVTLSCSPISGHRSVSWYQQTPGQGLQFLFEYFSETQRNKGNFPGRFSGRQFSNSRSEMNVSTLELGDSALYLCASSLRVAGTPKETQYFGPGTRLLVL.

In DNA, the CDR3 is TGCAGTGCTAGAGCCCCAATCCCGAACACTGAAGCTTTCTTT. Its translation: CSARAPIPNTEAFF. The chain uses TRBV20-1 and TRBJ1-1; D is ambiguous. The germline V gene has CDR1 DFQATT and CDR2 SNEGSKA (reference sequence). This CDR3 is 14 amino acids long. V shed 1 base and J shed 1 base, with 10 bases lying between them.